The clone carrying this T cell receptor beta chain was seen only a few times. Assay used: immunoSEQ multiplex PCR; TCRdb lists only in-frame clones, some missing. The table includes just under 85,000 clones, approximately 92% detected once. These data come from a study of technical replicates of blood from a handful of donors. Trimming took off 0 bases at V and 5 bases at J, with 14 bases between the two ends. The CDR3 is made up of 15 amino acids. CDR1 is SGHRS and CDR2 is YFSETQ in the germline V gene. The receptor was derived from a human donor in good health. V usage is TRBV5-1 and J usage is TRBJ1-1, with D perhaps matching TRBD1 (5 bases). The specimen sequenced was T cells isolated from PBMCs. The CDR3 sequence: CASSLEQGLRTEAFF. The CDR3 bases are TGCGCCAGCAGCTTGGAGCAGGGACTGAGGACTGAAGCTTTCTTT.